One and the same sample provided the 9 T cell receptor beta chains below, sequenced in a study of T cell repertoires in cytomegalovirus infection. Their antigens remain unidentified. MiXCR, run by TCRdb on the reads, gives a single entry per CDR3 protein. The data contain approximately 1,000,000 distinct CDR3 sequences, 30% to 40% of them seen just once; the ten biggest clones take up 13%. The specimen was cultured CD8+ T cells from PBMCs, collected from culture after CMV antigen stimulation. The receptor source for this set is a human donor in good health (CMV status not recorded). Some clones in this sample may be carry-over from other donors' samples.

This clonotype has ten or more counts. The chain links TRBV7-6 to TRBJ2-1; possible D gene TRBD1, 6 bases. There are 15 residues in the CDR3. CDR1 and CDR2 (germline): SGHVS, FNYEAQ. The germline V and J ends were trimmed by 5 bases and 7 bases, with 18 bases remaining between them. CDR3: CASSRRGAEINEQFF. CDR3 DNA sequence: TGTGCCAGCAGCCGCAGGGGCGCAGAGATAAATGAGCAGTTCTTC.

The chain links TRBV7-3 to TRBJ2-5; 15 nucleotides agree with TRBD2. The CDR3 spans 17 residues. Trimming at V came to 5 bases and at J to 1 base, leaving 5 bases not matched to a gene. CDR1 is SGHTA and CDR2 is FQGTGA in the germline V gene. The CDR3 spells CASSRTSGGAPQETQYF. DNA of the CDR3: TGTGCCAGCAGCAGGACTAGCGGGGGGGCGCCCCAAGAGACCCAGTACTTC.

This clonotype was seen a few times. A much larger clone differs by one base, so this may be a read error. This chain uses TRBV13 with TRBJ1-2; weak D call: TRBD1 (5 bases). The CDR3 covers 14 residues. Per the germline V gene, CDR1 is PRHDT and CDR2 is FYEKMQ (reference sequence). The V and J ends lost 1 base and 2 bases respectively, with 8 bases between them. The CDR3 region has the DNA TGTGCCAGCAGCTTAGCTCCAGGGAACTATGGCTACACCTTC. Protein product: CASSLAPGNYGYTF.

The chain combines TRBV19 with TRBJ2-2; possible D gene TRBD1, 5 bases. Trimming left V 6 bases short and J 6 bases short, with 11 bases between. This CDR3 region has 13 residues. Germline V lookup: CDR1 LNHDA, CDR2 SQIVND (reference sequence). CDR3 sequence reads: CASRGQFAGELFF. The DNA of the CDR3 is TGTGCCAGTAGGGGGCAGTTCGCCGGGGAGCTGTTTTTT.

This chain joins TRBV4-2 and TRBJ1-1; D unclear. The CDR3 has 15 amino acids. The germline V gene encodes CDR1 LGHNA and CDR2 YNFKEQ. V gave up 0 bases and J gave up 3 bases, with 11 bases separating them. The CDR3 is CASSQDLSGYTEAFF. The DNA of the CDR3 is TGTGCCAGCAGCCAAGATTTGTCGGGGTACACTGAAGCTTTCTTT.

The V call is TRBV27, the J call TRBJ1-2, with 9 nucleotides matching TRBD1. V was clipped by 2 bases and J by 2 bases; unmatched bases: 12. The length of the CDR3 is 18 residues. The germline V gene encodes CDR1 MNHEY and CDR2 SMNVEV (reference sequence). CDR3 sequence (DNA): TGTGCCAGCAGTTTACGAGTAGTCCCGGGACAGGGAAACTATGGCTACACCTTC. It specifies CASSLRVVPGQGNYGYTF.

V is TRBV20-1 and J is TRBJ2-3; possible D gene TRBD2, 7 bases. V gave up 6 bases and J gave up 0 bases, with 10 bases separating them. There are 13 residues in the CDR3. Looked up from germline, CDR1 is DFQATT and CDR2 is SNEGSKA (reference sequence). The CDR3 DNA is TGCAGTGCCCCGGGGGGCAGCACAGATACGCAGTATTTT. Its protein is CSAPGGSTDTQYF.

In this sample, this clonotype turned up a few times. This chain links TRBV6-6 with TRBJ2-7; 8 nucleotides match TRBD2. Germline lookup yields CDR1 MNHNY and CDR2 SVGAGI (reference sequence). CDR3 size: 17 residues. V lost 6 bases and J lost 0; bases outside the gene matches: 13. CDR3 residues: CASSVGLAGRSSYEQYV. CDR3 nucleotides: TGTGCCAGCAGCGTCGGGTTAGCGGGGAGGAGCTCCTACGAGCAGTACGTC.

This rearrangement joins TRBV28 to TRBJ2-7, with 7 bases lining up with TRBD2. J was trimmed by 2 bases and V by 3 bases; bases with no gene match: 16. The CDR3 consists of 18 residues. Germline assignment: CDR1 MDHEN and CDR2 SYDVKM. CDR3 DNA sequence: TGTGCCAGCAGTTTCCCTGGGGAGGGAAAATTGTGGGCCTACGAGCAGTACTTC. Amino acid sequence: CASSFPGEGKLWAYEQYF.